The clone carrying this T cell receptor beta chain has more than one count but fewer than ten. Its specificity is unknown. The data belong to a study of type 1 regulatory T cells. Background on the study: T-allo10 is an in vitro-generated, Tr1-enriched CD4 T cell product specific for alloantigen.

MiXCR was run by TCRdb on the reads, yielding one entry per CDR3 protein. The repertoire holds about 14,000 distinct CDR3 sequences, approximately 13% seen once, with 15% in the top ten. This clonotype was sampled from a human donor in good health. The specimen sequenced was cultured T cells, either the whole culture or a sorted T cell fraction (not recorded which).

The CDR3 coding sequence is TGTGCCAGCAGTTTAAATCCCCTAGGTATCAATGAGCAGTTCTTC. Its protein product is CASSLNPLGINEQFF. The V and J genes are TRBV27 and TRBJ2-1; no definite D call. The CDR3 totals 15 residues. Germline V gene lookup returns CDR1 MNHEY and CDR2 SMNVEV (reference sequence). V was shortened by 2 bases and J by 6 bases, with 14 bases between the two germline ends.